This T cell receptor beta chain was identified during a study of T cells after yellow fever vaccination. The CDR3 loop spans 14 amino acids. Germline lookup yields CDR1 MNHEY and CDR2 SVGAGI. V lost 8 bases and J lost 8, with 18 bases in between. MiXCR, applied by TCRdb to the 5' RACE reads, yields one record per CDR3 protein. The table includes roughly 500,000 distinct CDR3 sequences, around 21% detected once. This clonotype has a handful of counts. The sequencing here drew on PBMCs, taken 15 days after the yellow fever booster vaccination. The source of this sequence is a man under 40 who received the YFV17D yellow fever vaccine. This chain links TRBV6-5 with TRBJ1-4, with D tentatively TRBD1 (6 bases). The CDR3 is CASRSEGVSEKLFF. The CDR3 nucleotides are TGTGCCAGCCGTTCTGAGGGGGTCTCCGAAAAACTGTTTTTT.